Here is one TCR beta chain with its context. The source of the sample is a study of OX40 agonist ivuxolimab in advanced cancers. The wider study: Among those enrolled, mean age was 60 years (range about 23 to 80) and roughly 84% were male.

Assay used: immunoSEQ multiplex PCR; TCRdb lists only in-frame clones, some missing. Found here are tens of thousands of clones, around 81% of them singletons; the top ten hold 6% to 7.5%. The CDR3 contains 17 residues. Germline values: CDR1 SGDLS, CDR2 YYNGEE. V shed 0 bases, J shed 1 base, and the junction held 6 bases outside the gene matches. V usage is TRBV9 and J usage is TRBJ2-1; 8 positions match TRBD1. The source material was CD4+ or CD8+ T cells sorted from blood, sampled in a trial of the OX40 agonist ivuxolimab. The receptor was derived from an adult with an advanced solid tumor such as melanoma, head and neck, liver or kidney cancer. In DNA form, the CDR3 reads TGTGCCAGCAGCGTAGACCCTGGACAGGGTTCCTACAATGAGCAGTTCTTC. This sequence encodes CASSVDPGQGSYNEQFF.